A selection of T cell receptor beta chains follows, all from one sample in a study of PD-L1 blockade in urothelial cancer. Assay used: immunoSEQ multiplex PCR; TCRdb lists only in-frame clones, some missing. Seen here are around 79,000 clones, 85% observed once, and the top ten hold about 6.9%. This sample comprised PBMCs, obtained around atezolizumab (anti-PD-L1) treatment. The receptors here all came from a man in his forties with urothelial cancer. Both conserved end residues are part of each CDR3. The order of the fields is V gene, D gene, J gene, clone size, CDR3 DNA, CDR3 protein. A D gene is named only where the DNA matches it firmly. Not all rows give a size; the values are once, few, many and, for expanded clones, a class.

TRBV19,.,TRBJ1-5,.,TGTGCCAGTAGTGGGGCAGGGTCGAGAGTTAGCAATCAGCCCCAGCATTTT,CASSGAGSRVSNQPQHF
TRBV5-4,TRBD1,TRBJ2-3,.,TGTGCCAGCAGCTTGACCGGACAGGGAGCAGATACGCAGTATTTT,CASSLTGQGADTQYF
TRBV11-2,.,TRBJ2-7,.,TGTGCCAGCAGCGTTAACTCCGAGGCCTACGAGCAGTACTTC,CASSVNSEAYEQYF
TRBV5-1,TRBD1,TRBJ2-3,.,TGCGCCGGACAGGGCGCCACAGATACGCAGTATTTT,CAGQGATDTQYF
TRBV7-9,.,TRBJ2-5,.,TGTGCCAGCAGCTTTGAGGGAGAGACCCAGTACTTC,CASSFEGETQYF
TRBV7-8,TRBD2,TRBJ2-1,.,TGTGCCAGCAGCTTACCCGGCGGGAGGACCTACAATGAGCAGTTCTTC,CASSLPGGRTYNEQFF
TRBV4-2,TRBD2,TRBJ2-1,.,TGTGCCAGCAGCCAAGAAGTACGCGGGGGCTACAATGAGCAGTTCTTC,CASSQEVRGGYNEQFF
TRBV19,.,TRBJ1-5,.,TGTGCCAGTAGTAGTCAGGGTAGCAATCAGCCCCAGCATTTT,CASSSQGSNQPQHF
TRBV2,.,TRBJ1-5,few,TGTGCCAGCAAGCTTGGGGGGAACGTCAATCAGCCCCAGCATTTT,CASKLGGNVNQPQHF
TRBV28,.,TRBJ1-1,.,TGTGCCAGCAGTTTGTGGCCTAACACTGAAGCTTTCTTT,CASSLWPNTEAFF
TRBV2,.,TRBJ2-3,.,TGTGCCAGCAGTGCCCAGGGCGGTACCACAGATACGCAGTATTTT,CASSAQGGTTDTQYF
TRBV6-4,TRBD1,TRBJ2-1,.,TGTGCCAGCAGTGCGGAAGGGGGCCGGGATGAGCAGTTCTTC,CASSAEGGRDEQFF